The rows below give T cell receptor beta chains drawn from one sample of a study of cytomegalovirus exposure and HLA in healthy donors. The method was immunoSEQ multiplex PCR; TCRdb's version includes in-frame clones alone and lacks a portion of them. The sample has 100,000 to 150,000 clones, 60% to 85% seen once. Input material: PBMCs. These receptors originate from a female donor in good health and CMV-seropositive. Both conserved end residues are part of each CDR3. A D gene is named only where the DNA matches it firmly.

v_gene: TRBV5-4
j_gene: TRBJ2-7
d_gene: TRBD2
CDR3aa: CASSLEGLVSKEQYF

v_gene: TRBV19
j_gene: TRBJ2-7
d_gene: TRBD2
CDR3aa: CASSKGLAGGYEQYF

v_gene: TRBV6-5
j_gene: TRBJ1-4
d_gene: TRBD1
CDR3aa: CASRIPGQNEKLFF

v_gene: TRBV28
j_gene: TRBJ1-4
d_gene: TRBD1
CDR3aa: CASSPGTGAREKLFF

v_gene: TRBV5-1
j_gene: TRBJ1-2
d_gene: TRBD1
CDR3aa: CASSLDRAYGYTF

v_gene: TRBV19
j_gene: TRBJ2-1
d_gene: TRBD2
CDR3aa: CASSTDRTSGSYNEQFF

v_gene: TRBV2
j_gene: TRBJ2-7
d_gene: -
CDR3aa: CASTGGTYEQYF

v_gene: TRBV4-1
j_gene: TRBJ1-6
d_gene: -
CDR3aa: CASSQGGSSPLHF

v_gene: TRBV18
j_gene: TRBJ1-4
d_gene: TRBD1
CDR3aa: CASSRGQEEKLFF

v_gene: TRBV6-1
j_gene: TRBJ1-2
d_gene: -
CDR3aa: CASSALGTFGYTF

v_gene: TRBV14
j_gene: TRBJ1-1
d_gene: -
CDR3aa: CASSLRGSNTEAFF

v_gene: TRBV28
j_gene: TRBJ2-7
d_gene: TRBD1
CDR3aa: CASSLGTDSAEQYF

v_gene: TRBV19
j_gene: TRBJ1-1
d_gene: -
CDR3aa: CASTAGRADTEAFF

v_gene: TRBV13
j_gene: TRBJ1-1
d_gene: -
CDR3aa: CASSFMEYRDTFMNTEAFF

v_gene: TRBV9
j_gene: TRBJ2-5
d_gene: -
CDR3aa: CASSSSGGAGETQYF

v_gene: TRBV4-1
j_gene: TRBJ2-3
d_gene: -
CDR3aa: CASSQVRAGNTDTQYF

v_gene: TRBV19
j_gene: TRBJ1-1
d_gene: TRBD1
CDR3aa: CASSGYDRGATEAFF

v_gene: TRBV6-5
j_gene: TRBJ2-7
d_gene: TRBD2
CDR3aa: CASSSIAGGFHEQYF

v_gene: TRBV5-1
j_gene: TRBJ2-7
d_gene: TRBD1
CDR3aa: CASSFLPGQDGTYEQYF

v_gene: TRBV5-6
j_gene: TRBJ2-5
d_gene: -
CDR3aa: CASSLGGPTKETQYF

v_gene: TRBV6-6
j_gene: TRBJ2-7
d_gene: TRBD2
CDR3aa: CASSPAGGPHEQYF

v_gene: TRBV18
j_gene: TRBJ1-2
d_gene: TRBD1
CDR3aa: CASSPMLGQASGYTF

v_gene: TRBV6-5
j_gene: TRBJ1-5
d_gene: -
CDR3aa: CASRRSQGGNQPQHF

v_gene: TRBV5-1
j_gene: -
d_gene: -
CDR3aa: CASSSSDSYEQYF

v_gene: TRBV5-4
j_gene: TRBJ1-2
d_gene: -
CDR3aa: CASSGIREEKAGYTF

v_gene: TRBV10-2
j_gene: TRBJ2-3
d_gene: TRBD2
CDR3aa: CASSKREGPDTQYF

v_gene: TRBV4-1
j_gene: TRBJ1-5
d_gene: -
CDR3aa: CASSQVGGYNQPQHF

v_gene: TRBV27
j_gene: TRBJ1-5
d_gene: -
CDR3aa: CASSSRDQPQHF

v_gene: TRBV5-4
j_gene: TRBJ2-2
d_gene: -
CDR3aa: CASSSRVDTGELFF

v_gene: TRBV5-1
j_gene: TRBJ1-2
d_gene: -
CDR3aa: CASSLDSIYGYTF

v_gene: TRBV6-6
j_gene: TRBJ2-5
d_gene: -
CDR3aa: CASSYELGRETQYF

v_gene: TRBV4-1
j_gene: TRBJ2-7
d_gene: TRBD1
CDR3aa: CASSQDGGRQGAHNEQYF

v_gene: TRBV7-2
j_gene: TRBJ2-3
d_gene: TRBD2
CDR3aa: CASRPGLVSTDTQYF

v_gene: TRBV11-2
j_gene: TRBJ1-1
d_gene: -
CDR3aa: CASSLAGLNTEAFF

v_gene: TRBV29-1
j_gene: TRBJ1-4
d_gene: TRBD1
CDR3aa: CSVESQGTNEKLFF

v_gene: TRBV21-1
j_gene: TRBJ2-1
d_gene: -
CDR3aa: CASSKIVVGEQFF

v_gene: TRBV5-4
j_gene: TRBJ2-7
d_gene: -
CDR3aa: CASSRSSDEQYF

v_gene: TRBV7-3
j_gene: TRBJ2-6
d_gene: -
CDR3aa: CASSLIVRAGANVLTF

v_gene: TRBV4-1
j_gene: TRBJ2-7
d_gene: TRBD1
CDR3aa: CASSQERTGVVSVPYEQYF

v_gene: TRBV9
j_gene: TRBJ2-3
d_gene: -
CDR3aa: CASSVGGGATDTQYF

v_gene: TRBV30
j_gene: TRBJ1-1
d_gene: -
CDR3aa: CAWYPLTAYRGTEAFF

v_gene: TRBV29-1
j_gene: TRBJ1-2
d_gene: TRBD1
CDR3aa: CSVEGQGDKGYTF

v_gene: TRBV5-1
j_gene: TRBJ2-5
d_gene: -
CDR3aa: CASSLYGVGGQETQYF

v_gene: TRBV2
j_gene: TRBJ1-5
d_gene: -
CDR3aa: CASRGTVNSNQPQHF

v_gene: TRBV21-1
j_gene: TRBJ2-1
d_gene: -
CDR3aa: CASSPGASGNNEQFF

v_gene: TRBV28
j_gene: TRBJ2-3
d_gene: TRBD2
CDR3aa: CASVVAGGPDTQYF

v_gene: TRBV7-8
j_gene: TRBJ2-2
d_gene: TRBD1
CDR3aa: CASSLGRPGQGDTGELFF

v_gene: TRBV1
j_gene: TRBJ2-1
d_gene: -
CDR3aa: CTSSSTSGGAFYNEQFF